This T cell receptor (beta chain) stems from a study of T-cell memory formation after mild COVID-19. The study's findings and limits: Contracting CD4+ clones lay largely in CM and EM, with CD8+ ones residing in EMRA. Cross-reactive memory seemingly joined, as some responding clones were found in pre-infection memory.

Germline lookup yields CDR1 SGHTA and CDR2 FQGTGA. The V end was cut by 2 bases, the J end by 5 bases, with 8 bases between. The CDR3 totals 13 residues. TCRdb fed the 5' RACE reads into MiXCR, producing one record per CDR3 protein. The repertoire holds under 250,000 distinct CDR3 sequences, with just over 15% as singletons. This clonotype was seen a few times. Its specificity is not known. The sample comprised PBMCs or a T cell subset sorted from them (not recorded which). The sequence derives from an adult woman who had mild COVID-19 (a few samples of this study predate the infection). Cell type and time point are not known. This sequence joins TRBV7-3 and TRBJ2-3; no clear D gene. The CDR3 DNA reads TGTGCCAGCAGCTTACACGCGAGAGATACGCAGTATTTT. Translating gives CASSLHARDTQYF.